This entry features one T cell receptor beta chain sequence. Profiling relied on immunoSEQ multiplex PCR, and the TCRdb table lists in-frame clones only, not all of them. Of some 29,000 clones in the sample, 70% to 90% were seen once. The source of the sample is a study of blood T cell repertoires in COVID-19. Trimming took 7 bases from V and 1 from J, leaving 14 bases between them. Looked up from germline, CDR1 is SGHTA and CDR2 is FQGNSA. The CDR3 consists of 15 residues. The chain combines TRBV7-2 with TRBJ1-3, with D unclear. Sequenced material: peripheral blood. This clonotype originated in a woman at least 80 years old with COVID-19, enrolled during active disease. For the CDR3, the DNA is TGTGCCAGCAAGGGAGAGGGTTTTTCTGGAAACACCATATATTTT. Encoded protein: CASKGEGFSGNTIYF.